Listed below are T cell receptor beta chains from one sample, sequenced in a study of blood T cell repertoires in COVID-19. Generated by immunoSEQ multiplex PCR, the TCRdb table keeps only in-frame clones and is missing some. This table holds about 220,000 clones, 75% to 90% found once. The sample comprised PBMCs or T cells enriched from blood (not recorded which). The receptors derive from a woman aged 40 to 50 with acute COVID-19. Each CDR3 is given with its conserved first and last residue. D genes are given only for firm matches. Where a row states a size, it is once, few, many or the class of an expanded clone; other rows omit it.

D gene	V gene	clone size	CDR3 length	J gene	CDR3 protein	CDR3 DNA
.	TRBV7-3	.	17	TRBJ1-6	CASSQSTGRSYNSPLHF	TGTGCCAGCAGCCAGTCGACAGGCCGCTCCTATAATTCACCCCTCCACTTT
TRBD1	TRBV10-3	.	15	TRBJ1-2	CAISFGTGANYGYTF	TGTGCCATCAGTTTCGGGACAGGGGCGAACTATGGCTACACCTTC
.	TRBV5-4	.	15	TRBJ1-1	CASSLVRGAETEAFF	TGTGCCAGCAGCCTGGTTCGCGGGGCGGAGACTGAAGCTTTCTTT
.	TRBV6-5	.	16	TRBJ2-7	CASSLLTGDFTYEQYF	TGTGCCAGCAGTTTACTAACGGGGGACTTTACCTACGAGCAGTACTTC
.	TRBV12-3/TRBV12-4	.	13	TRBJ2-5	CASRSTATGVPYF	TGTGCCAGCAGGTCTACTGCAACGGGGGTCCCGTACTTC
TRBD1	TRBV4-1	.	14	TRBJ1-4	CASSNRGSSEKLFF	TGCGCCAGCAGCAACAGGGGCTCTTCTGAAAAACTGTTTTTT
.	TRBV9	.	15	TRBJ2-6	CASSVQDSGANVLTF	TGTGCCAGCAGCGTCCAGGACTCTGGGGCCAACGTCCTGACTTTC
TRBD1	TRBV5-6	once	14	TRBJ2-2	CASSPGTGIGELFF	TGTGCCAGCAGCCCAGGGACAGGGATCGGGGAGCTGTTTTTT
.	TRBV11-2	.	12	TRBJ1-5	CASSGGDQPQHF	TGTGCCAGCAGCGGCGGGGATCAGCCCCAGCATTTT
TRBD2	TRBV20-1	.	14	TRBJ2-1	CSASPSGATNEQFF	TGCAGTGCTAGTCCTAGCGGGGCGACCAATGAGCAGTTCTTC
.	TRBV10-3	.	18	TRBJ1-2	CAISESMRGSPKNYGYTF	TGTGCCATCAGTGAGTCGATGCGGGGATCACCGAAAAACTATGGCTACACCTTC
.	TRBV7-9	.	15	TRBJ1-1	CASITPEGMNTEAFF	TGTGCCAGCATCACCCCGGAGGGGATGAACACTGAAGCTTTCTTT
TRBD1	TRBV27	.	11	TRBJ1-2	CASGQGYGYTF	TGTGCCAGCGGACAGGGGTATGGCTACACCTTC
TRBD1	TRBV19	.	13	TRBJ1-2	CASSITGGSGYTF	TGTGCCAGCAGTATAACAGGGGGCAGTGGCTACACCTTC
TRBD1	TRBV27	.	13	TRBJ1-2	CASSRDRDYGYTF	TGTGCCAGCAGTAGAGACAGGGACTATGGCTACACCTTC
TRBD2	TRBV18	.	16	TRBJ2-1	CASSPRGLAGNNEQFF	TGTGCCAGCTCACCACGCGGTCTAGCGGGCAATAATGAGCAGTTCTTC
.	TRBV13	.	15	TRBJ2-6	CASSKGGSGANVLTF	TGTGCCAGCAGCAAAGGGGGTTCTGGGGCCAACGTCCTGACTTTC
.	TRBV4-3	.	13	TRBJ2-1	CASSQLQGDEQFF	TGCGCCAGCAGCCAACTCCAGGGCGATGAGCAGTTCTTC
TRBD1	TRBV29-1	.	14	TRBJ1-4	CSARRTGGGEKLFF	TGCAGCGCCAGACGGACAGGGGGCGGTGAAAAACTGTTTTTT
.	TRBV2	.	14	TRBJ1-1	CASSGQISNTEAFF	TGTGCCAGCAGTGGACAGATATCGAACACTGAAGCTTTCTTT
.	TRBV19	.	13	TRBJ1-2	CASSIAQGDGYTF	TGTGCCAGTAGTATTGCGCAGGGCGACGGCTACACCTTC
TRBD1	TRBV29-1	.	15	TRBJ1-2	CSVEEWGQGNYGYTF	TGCAGCGTTGAAGAATGGGGACAGGGGAACTATGGCTACACCTTC
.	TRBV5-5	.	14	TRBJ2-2	CASSSLGGTGELFF	TGTGCCAGCAGCTCATTAGGGGGAACCGGGGAGCTGTTTTTT
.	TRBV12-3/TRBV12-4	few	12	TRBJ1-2	CASRLSGYGYTF	TGTGCCAGCAGGCTATCGGGGTATGGCTACACCTTC
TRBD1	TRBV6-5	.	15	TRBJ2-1	CASRMGQSSYNEQFF	TGTGCCAGCAGAATGGGACAGAGCTCCTACAATGAGCAGTTCTTC
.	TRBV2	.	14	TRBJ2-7	CASNEGGFDYEQYF	TGTGCCAGCAACGAAGGCGGTTTCGACTACGAGCAGTACTTC
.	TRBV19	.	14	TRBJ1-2	CASSVGHNNYGYTF	TGTGCCAGTAGTGTCGGACACAACAACTATGGCTACACCTTC
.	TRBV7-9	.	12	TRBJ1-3	CASSFEGNTIYF	TGTGCCAGCAGCTTCGAGGGAAACACCATATATTTT
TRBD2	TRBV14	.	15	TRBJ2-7	CASSQGTSGGYEQYF	TGTGCCAGCAGCCAGGGGACTAGCGGGGGGTACGAGCAGTACTTC
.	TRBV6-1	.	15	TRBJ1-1	CASSESGRHGAEAFF	TGTGCCAGCAGTGAAAGCGGACGGCACGGGGCTGAAGCTTTCTTT
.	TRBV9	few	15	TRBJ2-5	CASSVGRRSQETQYF	TGTGCCAGCAGCGTAGGTCGGAGGTCCCAAGAGACCCAGTACTTC
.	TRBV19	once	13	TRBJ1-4	CASGPGRGEKLFF	TGTGCCAGTGGCCCAGGAAGGGGTGAAAAACTGTTTTTT